Each of the 15 T cell receptor beta chains below was sequenced from the same sample in a study of early T cells in non-severe SARS-CoV-2 infection. One entry per CDR3 protein, called by TCRdb with MiXCR from the 5' RACE reads. Here the sample spans 55,000 to 85,000 distinct CDR3 sequences, 9% to 15% being singletons. The specimen sequenced was whole blood. The receptor set was obtained from an adult who was a healthcare worker with PCR-confirmed SARS-CoV-2 infection or an uninfected control (not recorded which).

Many counts were recorded for this clonotype. The CDR3, as DNA: TGTGCCAGCAAGAGGGACACAACCTACGAGCAGTACTTC. It yields the protein CASKRDTTYEQYF. The rearrangement uses TRBV12-3 or TRBV12-4 and TRBJ2-7; the D gene is possibly TRBD1 (6 bases). The V end was cut by 7 bases, the J end by 2 bases, with 12 bases between. The CDR3 sequence is 13 residues long.

This chain connects TRBV29-1 to TRBJ2-5, with 7 bases identical to TRBD1. This CDR3 spans 13 amino acids. Germline trimming cut 4 bases from V and 5 bases from J; bases unmatched to any gene: 7. CDR1 is SQVTM, CDR2 ANQGSEA, per germline. The CDR3: CSVGATGMETQYF. DNA of the CDR3: TGCAGCGTTGGGGCGACAGGGATGGAGACCCAGTACTTC.

This clonotype showed up just a few times. The chain uses TRBV5-6 and TRBJ1-5, with no clear D. Germline V CDR1 and CDR2: SGHDT, YYEEEE. The CDR3 has 15 residues. V lost 4 bases and J lost 2, with 13 bases in between. CDR3 amino acids: CASSVRWRGNQPQHF. The CDR3 DNA follows: TGTGCCAGCAGCGTAAGATGGAGGGGCAATCAGCCCCAGCATTTT.

This clonotype was observed a handful of times. This chain joins TRBV5-1 and TRBJ2-1; possible D gene TRBD2, 6 bases. This CDR3 region has 14 residues. Germline CDR1 is SGHRS and CDR2 is YFSETQ. V was cut by 4 bases and J by 4 bases, with 12 bases left in between. DNA for the CDR3: TGCGCCAGCAGCCCCGGACTACAGTACAATGAGCAGTTCTTC. It translates to CASSPGLQYNEQFF.

Ten or more counts support this clonotype. J is TRBJ1-2 and V is TRBV29-1; 7 bases fit TRBD1. The junction had 12 bases not matched to a gene; V was cut back by 6 bases and J by 5 bases. The CDR3 covers 14 residues. Per germline, CDR1 SQVTM and CDR2 ANQGSEA. CDR3 sequence (DNA): TGCAGCGTGGCACCCGCCAGGGGGTCATATGGCTACACCTTC. As protein: CSVAPARGSYGYTF.

This clonotype showed up many times. V is TRBV20-1 and J is TRBJ2-1, with a weak D call TRBD2 (6 bases). Trimming removed 5 bases at V and 5 bases at J, with 10 bases between. The V gene's germline CDR1 is DFQATT and CDR2 SNEGSKA (reference sequence). There are 12 residues in the CDR3. The CDR3 region has the DNA TGCAGTGCTGGCGCGGGACACAATGAGCAGTTCTTC. Its translation: CSAGAGHNEQFF.

A few counts support this clonotype. The chain employs TRBV7-9 and TRBJ1-6; D is uncertain. The V gene's germline CDR1 is SEHNR and CDR2 FQNEAQ (reference sequence). This CDR3 comprises 14 residues. The ends were cut back, 4 bases at V and 5 bases at J, with 9 bases in the middle. CDR3 in amino acids: CASSSSRNNSPLHF. As DNA, the CDR3 is TGTGCCAGCAGCTCGTCCCGCAATAATTCACCCCTCCACTTT.

This clonotype was recorded a few times. The V call is TRBV29-1, the J call TRBJ1-1, with D unclear. The V gene's germline CDR1 is SQVTM and CDR2 ANQGSEA. V lost 3 bases, J lost 0 bases, and 14 bases lay in between. The CDR3 loop spans 15 amino acids. CDR3: CSVDVLGGMNTEAFF. The DNA of the CDR3 is TGCAGCGTTGATGTACTGGGAGGGATGAACACTGAAGCTTTCTTT.

This clonotype came up many times. The rearrangement joins TRBV4-2 to TRBJ1-4; unclear D gene. CDR1 and CDR2 (germline): LGHNA, YNFKEQ. V was clipped by 0 bases and J by 6 bases, with 11 bases between them. This CDR3 has 15 amino acids. Here the CDR3 reads CASSQDDGRHEKLFF. In DNA form, the CDR3 reads TGTGCCAGCAGCCAAGATGACGGCAGGCATGAAAAACTGTTTTTT.

V is TRBV19 and J is TRBJ2-2; the D is unclear. This CDR3 has 12 residues. Germline values: CDR1 LNHDA, CDR2 SQIVND (reference sequence). V gave up 6 bases and J gave up 2 bases, with 4 bases separating them. This CDR3 is CASRTNTGELFF. The CDR3 DNA follows: TGTGCCAGTAGAACCAACACCGGGGAGCTGTTTTTT.

V gene TRBV7-2 combines with J gene TRBJ2-7, with 7 positions matching TRBD2. This CDR3 is built from 17 residues. The germline V gene encodes CDR1 SGHTA and CDR2 FQGNSA. The V gene end was trimmed by 2 bases and the J gene end by 2 bases; junction bases not matched to a gene: 12. The CDR3 here is CASSLPLKRGSTYEQYF. The CDR3 region has the DNA TGTGCCAGCAGCTTACCCCTAAAGCGGGGCTCTACCTACGAGCAGTACTTC.

V usage is TRBV6-5 and J usage is TRBJ2-3; D is undetermined. Trimming removed 4 bases from V and 1 base from J, with 15 bases in between. The CDR3 has 16 residues. Germline CDR1 and CDR2: MNHEY and SVGAGI. CDR3 sequence: CASSSSLLARTDTQYF. The CDR3 DNA reads TGTGCCAGCAGTTCATCTCTGTTGGCACGCACAGATACGCAGTATTTT.

As regards this clonotype: One junction end does not reproduce the germline sequence, and a read error may be involved. The chain employs TRBV2 and TRBJ2-1; 7 bases align to TRBD1. CDR3 length: 14 amino acids. Germline CDR1 is SNHLY and CDR2 is FYNNEI. The CDR3 loop reads CASKYNGQEDTGVF. For the CDR3, the DNA is TGTGCCAGCAAATATAACGGACAGGAGGATACCGGGGTCTTC.

The rearrangement uses TRBV6-6 and TRBJ1-2; the D gene is possibly TRBD1 (6 bases). This CDR3 contains 14 residues. V was pared by 5 bases and J by 3 bases, with 13 bases between. Germline lookup yields CDR1 MNHNY and CDR2 SVGAGI (reference sequence). The DNA of the CDR3 is TGTGCCAGCAGTCCTTGGACAGACTACTATGGCTACACCTTC. Residues: CASSPWTDYYGYTF.

This clonotype has only a few counts. The rearrangement links TRBV11-2 to TRBJ2-7, with 8 positions matching TRBD2. Germline lookup yields CDR1 SGHAT and CDR2 FQNNGV. With V trimmed by 1 base and J by 2 bases, 7 bases remained unmatched. The CDR3 has 16 amino acids. CDR3 residues: CASSLVRGRPPYEQYF. The CDR3 bases are TGTGCCAGCAGCTTAGTCCGCGGGAGGCCTCCCTACGAGCAGTACTTC.